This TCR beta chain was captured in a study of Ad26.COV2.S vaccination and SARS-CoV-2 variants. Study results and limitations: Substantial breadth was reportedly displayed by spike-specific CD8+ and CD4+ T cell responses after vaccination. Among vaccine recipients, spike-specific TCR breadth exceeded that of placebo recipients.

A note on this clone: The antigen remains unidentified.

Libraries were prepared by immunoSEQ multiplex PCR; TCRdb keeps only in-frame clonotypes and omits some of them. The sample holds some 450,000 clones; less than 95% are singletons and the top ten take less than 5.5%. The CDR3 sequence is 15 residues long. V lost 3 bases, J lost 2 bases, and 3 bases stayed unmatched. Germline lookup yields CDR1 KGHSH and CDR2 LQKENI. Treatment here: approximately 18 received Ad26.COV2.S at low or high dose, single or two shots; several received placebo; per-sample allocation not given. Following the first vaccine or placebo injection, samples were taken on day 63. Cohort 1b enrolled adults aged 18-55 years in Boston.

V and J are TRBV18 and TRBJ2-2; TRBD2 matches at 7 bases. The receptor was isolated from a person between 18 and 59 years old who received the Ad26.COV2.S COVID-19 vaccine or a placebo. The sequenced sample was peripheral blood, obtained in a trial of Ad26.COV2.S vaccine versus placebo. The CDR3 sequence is CASSPPSGNTGELFF. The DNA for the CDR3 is TGTGCCAGCTCACCCCCTAGCGGAAACACCGGGGAGCTGTTTTTT.